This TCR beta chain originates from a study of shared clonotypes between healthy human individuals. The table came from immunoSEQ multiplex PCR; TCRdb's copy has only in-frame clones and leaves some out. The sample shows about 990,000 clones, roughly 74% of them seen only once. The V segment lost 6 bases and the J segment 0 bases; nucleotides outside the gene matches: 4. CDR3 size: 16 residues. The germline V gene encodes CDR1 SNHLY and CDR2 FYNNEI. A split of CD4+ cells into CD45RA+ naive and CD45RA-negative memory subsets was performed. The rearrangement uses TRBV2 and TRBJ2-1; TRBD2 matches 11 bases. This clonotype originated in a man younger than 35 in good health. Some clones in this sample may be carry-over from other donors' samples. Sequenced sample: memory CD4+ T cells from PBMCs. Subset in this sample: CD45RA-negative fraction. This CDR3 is CASRGLAVSSYNEQFF. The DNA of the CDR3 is TGTGCCAGCAGGGGACTAGCGGTTAGCTCCTACAATGAGCAGTTCTTC. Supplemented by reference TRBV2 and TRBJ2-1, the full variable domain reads EPEVTQTPSHQVTQMGQEVILRCVPISNHLYFYWYRQILGQKVEFLVSFYNNEISEKSEIFDDQFSVERPDGSNFTLKIRSTKLEDSAMYFCASRGLAVSSYNEQFFGPGTRLTVL.